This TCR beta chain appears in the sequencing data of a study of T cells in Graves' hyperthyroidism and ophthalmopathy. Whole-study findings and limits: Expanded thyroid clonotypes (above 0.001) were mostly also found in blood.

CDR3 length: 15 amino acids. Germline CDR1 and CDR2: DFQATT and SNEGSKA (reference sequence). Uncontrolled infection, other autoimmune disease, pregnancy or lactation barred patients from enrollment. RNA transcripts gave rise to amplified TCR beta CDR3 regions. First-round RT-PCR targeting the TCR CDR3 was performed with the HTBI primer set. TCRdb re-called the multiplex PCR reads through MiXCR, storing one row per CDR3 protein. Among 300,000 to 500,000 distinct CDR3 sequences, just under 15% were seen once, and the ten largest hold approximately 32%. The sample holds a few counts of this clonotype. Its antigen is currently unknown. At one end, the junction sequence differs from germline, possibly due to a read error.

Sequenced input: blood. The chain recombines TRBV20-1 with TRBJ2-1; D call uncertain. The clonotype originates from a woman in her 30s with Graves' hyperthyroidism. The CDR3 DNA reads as TGCAGTGCTAGAGGGCGGCTACTCGGTTACAATGAGCAGTCCTTC. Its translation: CSARGRLLGYNEQSF.